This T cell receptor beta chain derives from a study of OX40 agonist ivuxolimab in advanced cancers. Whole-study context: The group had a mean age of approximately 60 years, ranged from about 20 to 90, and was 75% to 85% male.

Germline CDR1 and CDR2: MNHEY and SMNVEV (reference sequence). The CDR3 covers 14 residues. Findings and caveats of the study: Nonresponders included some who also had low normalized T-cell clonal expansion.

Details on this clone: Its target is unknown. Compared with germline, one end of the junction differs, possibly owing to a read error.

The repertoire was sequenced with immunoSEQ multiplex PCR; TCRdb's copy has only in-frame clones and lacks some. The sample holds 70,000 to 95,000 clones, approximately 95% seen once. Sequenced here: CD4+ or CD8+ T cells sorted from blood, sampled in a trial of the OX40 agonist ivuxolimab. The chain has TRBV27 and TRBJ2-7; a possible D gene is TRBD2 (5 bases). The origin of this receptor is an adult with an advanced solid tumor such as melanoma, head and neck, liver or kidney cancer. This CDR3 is CASSLVVSDYGQYF. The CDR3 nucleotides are TGTGCCAGCAGTTTAGTAGTTAGCGACTACGGGCAGTACTTC.